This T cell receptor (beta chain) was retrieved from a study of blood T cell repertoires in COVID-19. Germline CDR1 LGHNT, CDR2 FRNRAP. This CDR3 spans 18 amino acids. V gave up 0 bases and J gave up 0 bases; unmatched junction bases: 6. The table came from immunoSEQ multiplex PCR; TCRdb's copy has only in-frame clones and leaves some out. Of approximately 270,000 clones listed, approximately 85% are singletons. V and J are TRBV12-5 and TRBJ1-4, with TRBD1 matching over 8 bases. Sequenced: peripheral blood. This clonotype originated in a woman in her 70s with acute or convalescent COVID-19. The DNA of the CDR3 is TGTGCTAGTGGTTTGGTAAGGACAGGGCAGGCAACTAATGAAAAACTGTTTTTT. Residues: CASGLVRTGQATNEKLFF.